This entry describes one T cell receptor (beta chain). The antigen is undetermined. An end of the junction differs from the germline gene, which may be a read error. TCR libraries were built in bulk with a published protocol and specific TCR primers. TCRdb analysed the PCR reads with MiXCR anew, one entry per CDR3 protein. The sample has 300,000 to 400,000 distinct CDR3 sequences, over 20% seen once. The record originates from a study of molecular identifiers for immune sequencing clone quantification. Findings and limits, study-wide: Identical TCR molecules that share a barcode could lead to an underestimation of highly expanded clone sizes. Whereas clones above 20 RNA copies held under 1% of naive-cell molecules, they held over 98% of effector molecules.

CDR1 is MNHEY and CDR2 is SMNVEV in the germline V gene (reference sequence). CDR3 size: 15 residues. V usage is TRBV27 and J usage is TRBJ1-1; D possibly corresponds to TRBD1 (6 bases). The receptor's source is a human donor in good health. Some libraries in this study had Jurkat cell RNA spiked in. The sample was naive CD8+ T cells from blood, with Jurkat cell RNA spiked in. This sample's subset: FACS-sorted CD8+CD4-CCR7+CD45RA+ naive T cells. This CDR3 is CASSTGFSLDTEASF. DNA of the CDR3: TGTGCCAGCAGTACAGGGTTTTCACTCGACACTGAAGCTTCCTTT.